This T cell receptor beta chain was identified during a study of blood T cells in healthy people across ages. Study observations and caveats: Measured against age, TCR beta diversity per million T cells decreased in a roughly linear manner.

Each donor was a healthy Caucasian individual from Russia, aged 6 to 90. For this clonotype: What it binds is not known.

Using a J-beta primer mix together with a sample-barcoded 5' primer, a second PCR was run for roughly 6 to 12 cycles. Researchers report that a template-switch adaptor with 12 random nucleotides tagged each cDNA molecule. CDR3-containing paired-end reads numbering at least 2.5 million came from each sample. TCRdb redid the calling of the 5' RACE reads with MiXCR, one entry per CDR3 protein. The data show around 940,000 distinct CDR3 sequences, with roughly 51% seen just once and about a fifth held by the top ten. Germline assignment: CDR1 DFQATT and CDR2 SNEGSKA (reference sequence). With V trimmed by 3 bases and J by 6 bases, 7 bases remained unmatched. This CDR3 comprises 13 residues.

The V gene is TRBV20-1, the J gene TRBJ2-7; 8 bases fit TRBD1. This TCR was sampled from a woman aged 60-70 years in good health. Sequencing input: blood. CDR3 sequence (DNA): TGCAGTGCTAGCGGACAGGGTCGACGCGAGCAGTACTTC. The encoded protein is CSASGQGRREQYF.